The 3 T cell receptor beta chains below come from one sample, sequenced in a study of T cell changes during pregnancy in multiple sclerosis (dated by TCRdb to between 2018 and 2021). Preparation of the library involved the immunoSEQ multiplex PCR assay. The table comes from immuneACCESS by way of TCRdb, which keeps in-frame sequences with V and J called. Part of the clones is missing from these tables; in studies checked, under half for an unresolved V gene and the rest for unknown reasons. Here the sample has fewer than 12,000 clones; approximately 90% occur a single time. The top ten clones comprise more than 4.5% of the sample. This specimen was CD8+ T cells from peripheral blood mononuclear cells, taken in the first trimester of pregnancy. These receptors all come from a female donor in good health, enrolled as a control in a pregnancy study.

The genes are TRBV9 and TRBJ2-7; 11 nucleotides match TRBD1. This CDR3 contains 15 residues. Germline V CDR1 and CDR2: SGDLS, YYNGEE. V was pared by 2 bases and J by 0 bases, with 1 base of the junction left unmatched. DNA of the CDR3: TGTGCCAGCAGCGTTGGACAGGGGGCCTCCTACGAGCAGTACTTC. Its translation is CASSVGQGASYEQYF.

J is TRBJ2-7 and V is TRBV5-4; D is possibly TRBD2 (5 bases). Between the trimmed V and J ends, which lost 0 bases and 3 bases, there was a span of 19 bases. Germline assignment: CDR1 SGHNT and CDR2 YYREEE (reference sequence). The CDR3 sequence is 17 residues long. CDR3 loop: CASSLGLPTQTHYEQYF. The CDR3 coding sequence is TGTGCCAGCAGCTTGGGACTACCTACCCAGACGCACTACGAGCAGTACTTC.

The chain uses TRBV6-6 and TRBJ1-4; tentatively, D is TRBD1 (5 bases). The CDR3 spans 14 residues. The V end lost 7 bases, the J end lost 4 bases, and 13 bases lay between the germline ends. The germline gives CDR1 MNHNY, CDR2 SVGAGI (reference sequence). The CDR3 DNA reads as TGTGCCAGCAATCAAGACAGCCTTAATGAAAAACTGTTTTTT. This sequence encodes CASNQDSLNEKLFF.